This T cell receptor (beta chain) was retrieved from a study of blood T cell repertoires in COVID-19. Looking at the study overall: Sites across the United States, Italy and Spain contributed samples from acute and convalescent COVID-19. T cells, B-cell-depleted T cells, or PBMCs provided the cDNA or gDNA that served as material.

In the original workflow: Nucleated cell number was recorded as an estimate derived from reference gene primer amplification. Clones were sequenced by immunoSEQ multiplex PCR, and TCRdb holds only the in-frame ones, with some missing. That table furnishes V, J and clone size, whereas the DNA furnished D and trimming. The sample lists fewer than 150,000 clones; around 90% were seen once. From germline, CDR1 is SGHDN and CDR2 FVKESK. Trimming shortened V by 6 bases and J by 7 bases, and 15 bases separated the two germline ends. The length of the CDR3 is 13 residues. This TCR came from a human donor in a cohort sampled during active COVID-19. The material sequenced was peripheral blood. This chain connects TRBV14 to TRBJ1-2; D is possibly TRBD1 (6 bases). The CDR3 DNA reads TGTGCCAGCAGGCCCACAGGGCTGAGTGGCTACACCTTC. Its protein is CASRPTGLSGYTF.